This entry concerns a single TCR beta chain. As yet, its antigen is unknown. TCRdb's copy holds only in-frame clones and misses some; the assay was immunoSEQ multiplex PCR. The sample records approximately 7,600 clones, 85% being singletons. Germline V gene lookup returns CDR1 MNHEY and CDR2 SMNVEV (reference sequence). V shed 5 bases, J shed 6 bases, and the junction held 1 base outside the gene matches. This CDR3 has 13 amino acids. This entry comes from a study of blood T cell dynamics during melanoma immunotherapy. Time point reported: week 3, after first cycle of checkpoint inhibitor. Blood was drawn before treatment and at week 3 after checkpoint blockade. Response was assessed by RECIST 1.1 at 12 weeks, except a couple of rapid progressors. Patients had no prior systemic cancer treatment, immunosuppressants or other active cancers. Study-wide points: It remained unknown if the driving T cell clones were melanoma-specific.

This chain joins TRBV27 and TRBJ1-6, with 7 positions matching TRBD1. The source is a human donor with melanoma. The sequencing used blood, collected from a patient treated with checkpoint blockade. The chain's CDR3 is CASSNRGNSPLHF. The CDR3 nucleotides read TGTGCCAGCAGTAACAGGGGTAATTCACCCCTCCACTTT.